The 29 T cell receptor beta chains below all came from one sample that was sequenced in a study of Tregs in tolerant kidney transplant recipients. Clones were sequenced by immunoSEQ multiplex PCR, and TCRdb holds only the in-frame ones, with some missing. The sample contains 200,000 to 300,000 clones, about four fifths of which appear only once. The sample taken for sequencing was CD4+ T cells from blood. These receptors were collected from a human donor in good health.

The chain uses TRBV29-1 and TRBJ1-1; no definite D call. Deletions cut 0 bases from V and 4 bases from J, with 3 bases between. The CDR3 is 11 residues long. CDR1 is SQVTM, CDR2 ANQGSEA, per germline. The CDR3 sequence: CSVEDSTEAFF. The CDR3 DNA reads as TGCAGCGTTGAAGACTCCACTGAAGCTTTCTTT.

V gene TRBV29-1 combines with J gene TRBJ2-2, with D perhaps assigned TRBD1 or TRBD2 (5 bases each). V lost 4 bases and J 0 bases, leaving 6 bases between the germline ends. CDR1 is SQVTM and CDR2 is ANQGSEA in the germline V gene. The CDR3 consists of 13 residues. CDR3 sequence (DNA): TGCAGCGTTGGAGGGGCGAACACCGGGGAGCTGTTTTTT. Residues: CSVGGANTGELFF.

V usage is TRBV10-1 and J usage is TRBJ2-3; D uncertain. The length of the CDR3 is 13 residues. The ends were cut back, 9 bases at V and 4 bases at J, with 14 bases in the middle. Per the germline V gene, CDR1 is WNHNN and CDR2 is SYGVQD (reference sequence). Here the CDR3 DNA reads TGCGCCAGTCCTATAGGGAACGCAGATACGCAGTATTTT. It is translated as CASPIGNADTQYF.

CDR3 protein: CASSQPLGTVGETQYF. CDR3 bases: TGCGCCAGCAGCCAGCCCCTGGGGACAGTGGGGGAGACCCAGTACTTC. This chain joins TRBV4-1 and TRBJ2-5; TRBD1 aligns across 7 bases. V shed 3 bases and J 5 bases; nucleotides not matched to a gene: 12. The CDR3 sequence is 16 residues long. Germline V gene lookup returns CDR1 MGHRA and CDR2 YSYEKL.

The V gene is TRBV6-5, the J gene TRBJ1-1; TRBD1 is a possible D gene (5 bases). CDR3 length equals 11 residues. V was pared by 7 bases and J by 8 bases, with 11 bases between. In germline, CDR1 is MNHEY, CDR2 SVGAGI. The CDR3 protein is CASIRQFEAFF. CDR3 DNA sequence: TGTGCCAGCATCAGACAGTTCGAAGCTTTCTTT.

The V gene is TRBV2, the J gene TRBJ1-1; weak D call: TRBD1 (5 bases). The V gene lost 8 bases and the J gene lost 4 bases, with 17 bases spanning the gap. Germline V gives CDR1 SNHLY, CDR2 FYNNEI. CDR3 length: 14 amino acids. CDR3 nucleotides: TGTGCCAGCGGCTCCAGGGCGGAAGGCACTGAAGCTTTCTTT. Amino acid sequence: CASGSRAEGTEAFF.

This sequence joins TRBV2 and TRBJ2-1; no clear D gene. V was cut by 6 bases and J by 8 bases, with 11 bases left in between. The CDR3 sequence is 12 residues long. Germline CDR1 and CDR2: SNHLY and FYNNEI. CDR3 nucleotide sequence: TGTGCCAGCAGGCCCCCCAACGATGAGCAGTTCTTC. Its protein product is CASRPPNDEQFF.

The gene calls are TRBV20-1 and TRBJ1-1; D not certain. V lost 2 bases and J lost 6, with 7 bases in between. CDR3 length: 11 residues. Per germline, CDR1 DFQATT and CDR2 SNEGSKA (reference sequence). CDR3: CSARNSAEAFF. The CDR3 region has the DNA TGCAGTGCTAGAAATTCGGCTGAAGCTTTCTTT.

The rearrangement links TRBV5-1 to TRBJ2-7, with a weak D call TRBD1 (6 bases). CDR3 size: 14 residues. The germline gives CDR1 SGHRS, CDR2 YFSETQ. Deletions cut 0 bases from V and 6 bases from J, with 13 bases between. CDR3 DNA sequence: TGCGCCAGCAGCTTGGTCTCAGGGGTTGCCGAGCAGTACTTC. This gives the protein CASSLVSGVAEQYF.

CDR3 nucleotide sequence: TGTGCCAGCAGACACCAGGGCCGAGGGCGCAATCAGCCCCAGCATTTT. It yields the protein CASRHQGRGRNQPQHF. The chain is built from TRBV5-8 and TRBJ1-5; a weak D match, TRBD1 (5 bases). The CDR3 consists of 16 residues. Trimming cost V 5 bases and J 2 bases, with 17 bases left between them. In germline, CDR1 is SGHTS, CDR2 YDEGEE.

This sequence joins TRBV25-1 and TRBJ1-4; D is unresolved. The germline V gene has CDR1 MGHDK and CDR2 SYGVNS. V lost 1 base to trimming and J lost 0 bases, with 12 bases between them. The CDR3 has 17 amino acids. CDR3 sequence reads: CASSELVGVATNEKLFF. The CDR3 nucleotides read TGTGCCAGCAGTGAATTAGTTGGTGTCGCAACTAATGAAAAACTGTTTTTT.

The rearrangement joins TRBV6-5 to TRBJ1-1, with no clear D. Trimming pared 0 bases from V and 6 bases from J, leaving 8 bases between. CDR3 length: 13 residues. CDR1 is MNHEY, CDR2 SVGAGI, per germline. CDR3 amino acids: CASSYSIMAEAFF. In DNA form, the CDR3 reads TGTGCCAGCAGTTACTCAATTATGGCTGAAGCTTTCTTT.

This clone was observed a few times. The chain recombines TRBV6-1 with TRBJ2-7; 14 nucleotides line up with TRBD2. Trimming cost V 4 bases and J 3 bases; bases outside gene matches: 5. This CDR3 is 16 amino acids long. In germline, CDR1 is MNHNS, CDR2 SASEGT. CDR3 DNA sequence: TGTGCCAGCAGTGTAGCAGGGACTAGCGGGAGCTACGAGCAGTACTTC. It translates to CASSVAGTSGSYEQYF.

The chain joins TRBV5-1 to TRBJ1-2; D is possibly TRBD1 (5 bases). The length of the CDR3 is 15 residues. Trimming took 0 bases from V and 2 from J, leaving 11 bases between them. The germline gives CDR1 SGHRS, CDR2 YFSETQ. CDR3 residues: CASSLGGAGNYGYTF. CDR3 nucleotide sequence: TGCGCCAGCAGCTTGGGAGGGGCAGGGAACTATGGCTACACCTTC.

V usage is TRBV7-9 and J usage is TRBJ2-2, with D possibly matching TRBD2 (5 bases). The CDR3 is 14 residues long. Germline CDR1 SEHNR, CDR2 FQNEAQ (reference sequence). Trimming cost V 7 bases and J 0 bases, with 9 bases left between them. The CDR3, as DNA: TGTGCCAGCACCTCGGGGACGAACACCGGGGAGCTGTTTTTT. Residues: CASTSGTNTGELFF.

V usage is TRBV28 and J usage is TRBJ1-2; 10 bases map to TRBD1. Germline CDR1 MDHEN, CDR2 SYDVKM. This CDR3 region has 16 residues. J gave up 3 bases and V 5 bases, and 9 bases lay outside the gene matches. CDR3 coding DNA: TGTGCCAGCAGTCCTTCCGGACAGGGGGTCTACTATGGCTACACCTTC. Translated: CASSPSGQGVYYGYTF.

This clone is a singleton in its sample. V and J are TRBV6-6 and TRBJ2-4; D may be TRBD2 (5 bases). The ends were cut back, 6 bases at V and 1 base at J, with 16 bases in the middle. The CDR3 is 16 amino acids. Germline-derived CDR1 and CDR2 are MNHNY and SVGAGI (reference sequence). CDR3 sequence: CASSPGDRGAKNIQYF. The DNA of the CDR3 is TGTGCCAGCAGCCCCGGCGATAGAGGGGCCAAAAACATTCAGTACTTC.

This clone has more than one count but fewer than ten. The V and J genes are TRBV4-1 and TRBJ1-2; 8 bases fit TRBD1. Trimming took 4 bases from V and 5 from J; bases not matched to a gene: 9. The germline gives CDR1 MGHRA, CDR2 YSYEKL. CDR3 length: 15 amino acids. The CDR3: CASSLLSGTGYGYTF. Written as DNA, the CDR3 is TGCGCCAGCAGCCTTCTTTCCGGGACAGGATATGGCTACACCTTC.

The chain combines TRBV5-1 with TRBJ1-2, with D possibly matching TRBD1 (5 bases). The CDR3 covers 14 residues. Trimming removed 4 bases at V and 8 bases at J, with 18 bases between. Per germline, CDR1 SGHRS and CDR2 YFSETQ. The CDR3 coding sequence is TGCGCCAGCAGCCTTTGGACAAAGGGGCGCGGCTACACCTTC. It specifies CASSLWTKGRGYTF.

J is TRBJ2-7 and V is TRBV18; TRBD2 is a possible D gene (6 bases). Germline V gene lookup returns CDR1 KGHSH and CDR2 LQKENI. This CDR3 region has 15 residues. V lost 8 bases and J lost 1, with 18 bases in between. CDR3 nucleotides: TGTGCCAGCACATCGGGTAGCGGTGGGTCCTACGAGCAGTACTTC. This sequence encodes CASTSGSGGSYEQYF.

This chain uses TRBV5-8 with TRBJ2-1; TRBD2 matches 7 bases. There are 14 residues in the CDR3. Unmatched junction bases numbered 5, after V lost 4 bases and J lost 4 bases. CDR1 is SGHTS, CDR2 YDEGEE, per germline. CDR3 sequence reads: CASSLGLVYNEQFF. In DNA, the CDR3 is TGTGCCAGCAGCCTCGGACTAGTTTACAATGAGCAGTTCTTC.

This clone was counted once. Distinct nucleotide sequences in the sample also encode this CDR3. J is TRBJ2-2 and V is TRBV9; the D gene is possibly TRBD1 (5 bases). The CDR3 has 15 amino acids. Germline V gives CDR1 SGDLS, CDR2 YYNGEE. Trimming shortened V by 1 base and J by 0 bases, and 7 bases separated the two germline ends. The CDR3 region has the DNA TGTGCCAGCAGCGTATCGACAGCGAACACCGGGGAGCTGTTTTTT. Residues: CASSVSTANTGELFF.

The chain links TRBV9 to TRBJ1-4; tentative D call: TRBD1 (6 bases). This CDR3 comprises 15 residues. CDR1 is SGDLS, CDR2 YYNGEE, per germline. V shed 3 bases and J shed 4 bases, with 13 bases lying between them. CDR3 residues: CASSAGTLNNEKLFF. The CDR3 DNA reads as TGTGCCAGCAGCGCCGGGACACTTAATAATGAAAAACTGTTTTTT.

This sequence joins TRBV7-9 and TRBJ2-7; 7 bases map to TRBD1. V lost 5 bases to trimming and J lost 1 base; unmatched junction nucleotides: 8. The CDR3 runs 15 residues. In germline, CDR1 is SEHNR, CDR2 FQNEAQ (reference sequence). CDR3 DNA sequence: TGTGCCAGCAGCCGCCCGACAGGGCATTCCTACGAGCAGTACTTC. Protein product: CASSRPTGHSYEQYF.

The V call is TRBV4-2, the J call TRBJ2-2; TRBD2 might be the D (5 bases). Germline values: CDR1 LGHNA, CDR2 YNFKEQ. CDR3 length equals 16 residues. The V gene lost 1 base and the J gene lost 5 bases, with 14 bases spanning the gap. The CDR3 DNA reads TGTGCCAGCAGCCAAGTTGACGGCCCGGGGACCGGGGAGCTGTTTTTT. Translated, it gives CASSQVDGPGTGELFF.

This clone was recorded a few times. V and J are TRBV2 and TRBJ1-6; 10 bases agree with TRBD1. Trimming at V came to 4 bases and at J to 9 bases, leaving 3 bases not matched to a gene. The length of the CDR3 is 14 residues. Germline CDR1 is SNHLY and CDR2 is FYNNEI. The CDR3 sequence: CASSVRDRGSPLHF. The CDR3 DNA is TGTGCCAGCAGTGTACGGGACAGGGGTTCACCCCTCCACTTT.

The count of this clone is one. The junction shows a germline mismatch at one end, possibly a read error. The chain recombines TRBV19 with TRBJ1-2; 8 nucleotides line up with TRBD1. The CDR3 sequence is 15 residues long. Germline lookup yields CDR1 LNHDA and CDR2 SQIVND (reference sequence). The CDR3 nucleotides are TGTGCCGGTAGTATAGGTGCAGGGGGCGCCGATGGCTACACCTTC. Translated: CAGSIGAGGADGYTF. The full variable domain, rest sourced from reference TRBV19 and TRBJ1-2, is DGGITQSPKYLFRKEGQNVTLSCEQNLNHDAMYWYRQDPGQGLRLIYYSQIVNDFQKGDIAEGYSVSREKKESFPLTVTSAQKNPTAFYLCAGSIGAGGADGYTFGSGTRLTVV.

This chain connects TRBV4-1 to TRBJ2-2; D remains unclear. The V gene's germline CDR1 is MGHRA and CDR2 YSYEKL. This CDR3 contains 15 residues. Trimming cost V 6 bases and J 5 bases, with 16 bases left between them. CDR3 sequence: CASSPYSRGTGELFF. CDR3 nucleotides: TGCGCCAGCAGTCCGTACTCCAGAGGAACCGGGGAGCTGTTTTTT.

The chain joins TRBV11-2 to TRBJ2-7; 9 bases line up with TRBD2. There are 15 residues in the CDR3. In germline, CDR1 is SGHAT, CDR2 FQNNGV. After removal of 5 bases from V and 2 bases from J, the junction contained 7 bases not matched to a gene. The DNA for the CDR3 is TGTGCCAGCAGCCGTAGCGGGGGCCAAACCTACGAGCAGTACTTC. Protein product: CASSRSGGQTYEQYF.